These 28 T cell receptor beta chains originate from one sample sequenced in a study of blood T cell repertoires in COVID-19. Profiled with immunoSEQ multiplex PCR; TCRdb holds only in-frame clones, not every one. The profile shows around 260,000 clones, around 86% of them singletons. Sequencing was done on a sample of peripheral blood. The receptors come from a human donor in a cohort sampled during active COVID-19.

The rearrangement joins TRBV11-2 to TRBJ2-7, with 7 bases matching TRBD2. This CDR3 comprises 15 residues. V dropped 1 base and J dropped 4; count of bases not matched to a gene: 7. CDR1 is SGHAT and CDR2 is FQNNGV in the germline V gene. CDR3 sequence (DNA): TGTGCCAGCAGCTTAGGACCGGGACTACAGTACGAGCAGTACTTC. It yields the protein CASSLGPGLQYEQYF.

CDR3 in DNA: TGTGCCAGTAGTATTTGGGGACAGGGAATGGAGACCCAGTACTTC. The encoded protein is CASSIWGQGMETQYF. The chain employs TRBV19 and TRBJ2-5, with TRBD1 matching 9 bases. The J segment lost 5 bases and the V segment lost 3 bases, leaving 7 bases of the junction unmatched. Germline values: CDR1 LNHDA, CDR2 SQIVND (reference sequence). The length of the CDR3 is 15 residues.

V is TRBV19 and J is TRBJ1-5; D is ambiguous. This CDR3 has 15 residues. Trimming left V 4 bases short and J 2 bases short, with 12 bases between. From germline, CDR1 is LNHDA and CDR2 SQIVND (reference sequence). The CDR3 protein is CASSNEGSRNQPQHF. Here the CDR3 DNA reads TGTGCCAGTAGTAACGAGGGTTCGCGCAATCAGCCCCAGCATTTT.

This clone was counted a few times. Here the CDR3 DNA reads TGTGCTAGTGAGAGGAGGGAACGGAGTAATGGCTACACCTTC. It translates to CASERRERSNGYTF. The chain combines TRBV12-5 with TRBJ1-2, with D unresolved. Germline-derived CDR1 and CDR2 are LGHNT and FRNRAP. This CDR3 contains 14 residues. V lost 7 bases and J 6 bases, leaving 18 bases between the germline ends.

This chain uses TRBV28 with TRBJ1-1, with D possibly matching TRBD1 (5 bases). Germline CDR1 and CDR2: MDHEN and SYDVKM. Deletions cut 6 bases from V and 4 bases from J, with 18 bases between. CDR3 length: 15 residues. CDR3 sequence (DNA): TGTGCCAGCAGCGTCCCCGACAGACCCGGCACTGAAGCTTTCTTT. As protein: CASSVPDRPGTEAFF.

The genes are TRBV7-9 and TRBJ1-4, with D uncertain. From germline, CDR1 is SEHNR and CDR2 FQNEAQ (reference sequence). This CDR3 is 13 amino acids long. With 2 bases removed from V and 7 bases from J, the gap between germline ends came to 8 bases. The CDR3 sequence is CASSLNTAEKLFF. The CDR3, as DNA: TGTGCCAGCAGCTTAAATACTGCTGAAAAACTGTTTTTT.

This chain joins TRBV4-1 and TRBJ2-3; 13 bases are shared with TRBD2. The CDR3 covers 19 residues. CDR1 MGHRA and CDR2 YSYEKL come from the germline V gene. J was trimmed by 0 bases and V by 0 bases; bases with no gene match: 6. The CDR3 region is CASSQDRGTSGMSTDTQYF. As DNA, the CDR3 is TGCGCCAGCAGCCAAGATCGCGGGACTAGCGGGATGAGCACAGATACGCAGTATTTT.

The CDR3 here is CASRDPGGPTDTQYF. As DNA, the CDR3 is TGCGCCAGCAGGGACCCGGGAGGGCCAACAGATACGCAGTATTTT. V usage is TRBV5-1 and J usage is TRBJ2-3; TRBD2 matches at 8 bases. Unmatched junction bases numbered 8, after V lost 5 bases and J lost 3 bases. In germline, CDR1 is SGHRS, CDR2 YFSETQ. The CDR3 has 15 residues.

The V gene is TRBV2, the J gene TRBJ2-1, with D hard to call. There are 14 residues in the CDR3. Per the germline V gene, CDR1 is SNHLY and CDR2 is FYNNEI. V lost 7 bases, J lost 5 bases, and 15 bases lay in between. This chain's CDR3 is CASKQVNLDNEQFF. In DNA form, the CDR3 reads TGTGCCAGCAAGCAGGTGAACTTAGACAATGAGCAGTTCTTC.

The V and J genes are TRBV3-1 (or the pseudogene TRBV3-2) and TRBJ2-7, with 10 bases fitting TRBD2. Losses at the gene ends were 0 bases for V and 2 bases for J; bases not matched to a gene: 4. The CDR3 has 16 residues. CDR1 and CDR2 from the germline V gene are LGHDT and YNNKEL (reference sequence). As DNA, the CDR3 is TGTGCCAGCAGCCAAGATTCTAGCGGGAGTGCCTACGAGCAGTACTTC. It yields the protein CASSQDSSGSAYEQYF.

The chain combines TRBV7-9 with TRBJ2-1, with TRBD2 identical over 7 bases. Per germline, CDR1 SEHNR and CDR2 FQNEAQ (reference sequence). The CDR3 is 14 residues long. The V gene end was trimmed by 2 bases and the J gene end by 5 bases; junction bases not matched to a gene: 3. The CDR3 here is CASSLRDYNNEQFF. The CDR3 DNA is TGTGCCAGCAGCTTAAGGGACTACAACAATGAGCAGTTCTTC.

This clone was counted a few times. V usage is TRBV5-4 and J usage is TRBJ1-6; D is possibly TRBD1 (6 bases). Trimming left V 1 base short and J 9 bases short, with 11 bases between. The CDR3 covers 14 residues. CDR1 SGHNT and CDR2 YYREEE come from the germline V gene (reference sequence). The CDR3 DNA reads TGTGCCAGCAGCTTGTATGGACAGAGTTCACCCCTCCACTTT. This sequence encodes CASSLYGQSSPLHF.

The chain uses TRBV9 and TRBJ2-5; 11 positions match TRBD2. The CDR3 loop spans 16 amino acids. Germline CDR1 is SGDLS and CDR2 is YYNGEE. The J segment lost 1 base and the V segment lost 0 bases, leaving 2 bases of the junction unmatched. The CDR3 DNA follows: TGTGCCAGCAGCGTAGGTACTAGCGGGGGCCAAGAGACCCAGTACTTC. It yields the protein CASSVGTSGGQETQYF.

The chain combines TRBV6-6 with TRBJ1-1, with a tentative D call TRBD1 (5 bases). CDR3 length: 16 amino acids. Trimming shortened V by 6 bases and J by 0 bases, and 17 bases separated the two germline ends. Germline CDR1 reads MNHNY; CDR2 reads SVGAGI (reference sequence). The CDR3 sequence: CASSPPGGRMNTEAFF. CDR3 in DNA: TGTGCCAGCAGCCCCCCCGGGGGGAGGATGAACACTGAAGCTTTCTTT.

This clone occurred a few times. This sequence joins TRBV5-1 and TRBJ2-7, with 10 bases matching TRBD2. In germline, CDR1 is SGHRS, CDR2 YFSETQ. The CDR3 length is 14 residues. With V trimmed by 4 bases and J by 1 base, 2 bases remained unmatched. DNA of the CDR3: TGCGCCAGCAGCCCACTAGCGGGATCCTACGAGCAGTACTTC. Protein: CASSPLAGSYEQYF.

This rearrangement joins TRBV7-2 to TRBJ1-1; D remains ambiguous. Germline V gene sequence: CDR1 SGHTA, CDR2 FQGNSA. The CDR3 extends over 14 amino acids. V lost 7 bases to trimming and J lost 5 bases, with 17 bases between them. The CDR3 region is CASIQSWAQTEAFF. The CDR3 coding sequence is TGTGCCAGCATCCAGTCGTGGGCGCAGACTGAAGCTTTCTTT.

This chain links TRBV7-8 with TRBJ2-2; TRBD2 aligns across 12 bases. The CDR3 is 20 residues long. After removal of 3 bases from V and 4 bases from J, the junction contained 15 bases not matched to a gene. Germline V lookup: CDR1 SGHVS, CDR2 FQNEAQ. The CDR3 nucleotides are TGTGCCAGCAGCTTGGGACTAGCGGGCAACCCAAGCGGGGGCACCGGGGAGCTGTTTTTT. Encoded protein: CASSLGLAGNPSGGTGELFF.

This chain joins TRBV3-1 (or the pseudogene TRBV3-2) and TRBJ1-6; D may be TRBD1 (5 bases). CDR3 size: 14 residues. Germline values: CDR1 LGHDT, CDR2 YNNKEL (reference sequence). Trimming stripped 5 bases from V and 10 bases from J, with 15 bases between. The CDR3 sequence is CASSYGTEGSPLHF. The CDR3, as DNA: TGTGCCAGCAGCTACGGGACTGAGGGATCACCCCTCCACTTT.

The chain joins TRBV24-1 to TRBJ2-2; maybe TRBD2 (6 bases). Trimming removed 3 bases at V and 8 bases at J, with 18 bases between. The CDR3 is made up of 16 amino acids. Germline V gene lookup returns CDR1 KGHDR and CDR2 SFDVKD. The CDR3 protein is CATSDGEDQRPGELFF. DNA for the CDR3: TGTGCCACCAGTGATGGGGAGGACCAAAGGCCGGGGGAGCTGTTTTTT.

This clone was seen just once. The genes are TRBV5-5 and TRBJ2-7, with TRBD2 identical over 7 bases. Germline V gives CDR1 SGHKS, CDR2 YYEKEE (reference sequence). Trimming cost V 6 bases and J 5 bases; bases outside gene matches: 5. The CDR3 is 12 amino acids. In DNA, the CDR3 is TGTGCCAGCAAGCGGGATAGAAACGAGCAGTACTTC. Its translation is CASKRDRNEQYF.

The CDR3 loop reads CASSLNGNEQFF. CDR3 sequence (DNA): TGCGCCAGCAGCTTGAACGGGAATGAGCAGTTCTTC. The chain uses TRBV5-1 and TRBJ2-1; D is unresolved. Trimming pared 1 base from V and 7 bases from J, leaving 6 bases between. This CDR3 region has 12 residues. Germline V gene sequence: CDR1 SGHRS, CDR2 YFSETQ.

This clone was observed a few times. The chain joins TRBV6-2 or TRBV6-3 to TRBJ2-5, with 7 bases aligning to TRBD1. Germline-derived CDR1 and CDR2 are MNHEY and SVGEGT. The V gene end was trimmed by 6 bases and the J gene end by 2 bases; junction bases not matched to a gene: 9. CDR3 length equals 15 residues. In nucleotides, the CDR3 is TGTGCCAGCAGCAGACCTCGGACAGGTCAAGAGACCCAGTACTTC. It is translated as CASSRPRTGQETQYF.

V and J are TRBV5-1 and TRBJ2-3, with D possibly TRBD1 on 6 matching bases. The germline CDR1 and CDR2 sequences are SGHRS and YFSETQ. The CDR3 covers 18 residues. Trimming took 4 bases from V and 3 from J, leaving 24 bases between them. DNA of the CDR3: TGCGCCAGCAGCCTCGGAACAGGGCGTTCCATACTGACAGATACGCAGTATTTT. This translates into CASSLGTGRSILTDTQYF. Filled out from reference TRBV5-1 and TRBJ2-3, the complete variable domain reads KAGVTQTPRYLIKTRGQQVTLSCSPISGHRSVSWYQQTPGQGLQFLFEYFSETQRNKGNFPGRFSGRQFSNSRSEMNVSTLELGDSALYLCASSLGTGRSILTDTQYFGPGTRLTVL.

The rearrangement links TRBV18 to TRBJ2-1; 8 nucleotides agree with TRBD2. CDR3 length: 14 residues. The germline CDR1 and CDR2 sequences are KGHSH and LQKENI. The trim removed 6 bases at V and 8 bases at J, leaving 9 bases unmatched. The CDR3 region is CASSEGVAGYEQFF. The CDR3 nucleotides are TGTGCCAGCTCTGAGGGGGTAGCGGGGTATGAGCAGTTCTTC.

Concerning this clone itself: Germline and junction disagree at one end, which may indicate a read error. The chain carries TRBV5-5 and TRBJ1-1; D not certain. The CDR3 has 12 residues. Germline V lookup: CDR1 SGHKS, CDR2 YYEKEE (reference sequence). The CDR3 is CASSPQDTEAFF. CDR3 nucleotide sequence: TGTGCCAGCAGCCCCCAAGACACCGAAGCTTTCTTT.

This CDR3 reads CASSSTSLSPFF. CDR3 DNA sequence: TGCGCCAGCAGCTCGACTAGCCTTAGCCCGTTCTTC. This chain connects TRBV5-1 to TRBJ2-1; 7 nucleotides align to TRBD2. Trimming removed 3 bases from V and 15 bases from J; junction bases left unmatched: 9. This CDR3 has 12 amino acids. Germline V gives CDR1 SGHRS, CDR2 YFSETQ.

This clone was picked up a small number of times. V is TRBV2 and J is TRBJ2-7, with D possibly being TRBD1 (5 bases). Trimming took off 7 bases at V and 3 bases at J, with 13 bases between the two ends. This CDR3 comprises 13 residues. Per germline, CDR1 SNHLY and CDR2 FYNNEI. Here the CDR3 DNA reads TGTGCCAGCAATAATCAGGGTATCTACGAGCAGTACTTC. Translated: CASNNQGIYEQYF. Combining the CDR3 with reference TRBV2 and TRBJ2-7 gives the whole variable domain EPEVTQTPSHQVTQMGQEVILRCVPISNHLYFYWYRQILGQKVEFLVSFYNNEISEKSEIFDDQFSVERPDGSNFTLKIRSTKLEDSAMYFCASNNQGIYEQYFGPGTRLTVT.

The chain joins TRBV3-1 (or the pseudogene TRBV3-2) to TRBJ2-3; D gene ambiguous. V gave up 1 base and J gave up 4 bases, with 3 bases separating them. The germline V gene encodes CDR1 LGHDT and CDR2 YNNKEL (reference sequence). The CDR3 consists of 12 residues. This chain's CDR3 is CASSQGADTQYF. In nucleotides, the CDR3 is TGTGCCAGCAGCCAAGGCGCAGATACGCAGTATTTT.